Listed here are 15 T cell receptor beta chains from one sample, sequenced in a study of blood T cell repertoires in COVID-19. Profiled with immunoSEQ multiplex PCR; TCRdb holds only in-frame clones, not every one. The sample has roughly 260,000 clones; around 87% are singletons. Sequenced sample: peripheral blood. The receptors here all came from a woman aged 45-59 years with acute or convalescent COVID-19.

This clone was detected once. The chain has TRBV2 and TRBJ2-7; 7 bases align to TRBD1. The CDR3 has 13 amino acids. Germline CDR1 and CDR2: SNHLY and FYNNEI. J was trimmed by 3 bases and V by 8 bases; bases with no gene match: 7. The CDR3 sequence: CASGRQGGYEQYF. CDR3 sequence (DNA): TGTGCCAGCGGACGACAGGGTGGCTACGAGCAGTACTTC.

The rearrangement links TRBV27 to TRBJ2-7, with a possible D match to TRBD1 (5 bases). This CDR3 is built from 12 residues. Trimming took off 2 bases at V and 12 bases at J, with 14 bases between the two ends. Germline V gene lookup returns CDR1 MNHEY and CDR2 SMNVEV (reference sequence). CDR3 loop: CASSLGSGATYF. The CDR3 DNA reads TGTGCCAGCAGTTTAGGGTCTGGGGCCACGTACTTC.

The chain combines TRBV9 with TRBJ1-5; D is perhaps TRBD1 (6 bases). Germline V gene data show CDR1 as SGDLS and CDR2 as YYNGEE. The CDR3 has 14 amino acids. Trimming cost V 2 bases and J 7 bases, with 13 bases left between them. CDR3 protein: CASSVWDTRQPQHF. The CDR3, as DNA: TGTGCCAGCAGCGTCTGGGACACAAGGCAGCCCCAGCATTTT.

This chain connects TRBV20-1 to TRBJ2-1, with D possibly matching TRBD2 (6 bases). This CDR3 contains 14 residues. V gave up 3 bases and J gave up 7 bases, with 16 bases separating them. CDR1 and CDR2 (germline): DFQATT, SNEGSKA (reference sequence). The CDR3 sequence: CSASDGRTFNEQFF. CDR3 nucleotide sequence: TGCAGTGCTAGTGACGGGAGAACCTTTAATGAGCAGTTCTTC.

The CDR3 protein is CASSLVGGENEAFF. For the CDR3, the DNA is TGTGCCAGCAGCTTAGTAGGGGGAGAGAATGAAGCTTTCTTT. The V call is TRBV7-8, the J call TRBJ1-1, with D maybe TRBD1 (6 bases). Germline lookup yields CDR1 SGHVS and CDR2 FQNEAQ. Trimming removed 1 base at V and 7 bases at J, with 13 bases between. This CDR3 is built from 14 residues.

This clone was observed a single time. The rearrangement joins TRBV6-9 to TRBJ2-1; TRBD2 is a possible D gene (6 bases). The CDR3 is made up of 19 amino acids. The germline gives CDR1 MNHGY, CDR2 SVAAGI. Trimming pared 4 bases from V and 7 bases from J, leaving 29 bases between. The CDR3 reads CASSSIAGHPWRERNEQFF. As DNA, the CDR3 is TGTGCCAGCAGTTCCATCGCCGGACACCCCTGGAGGGAGCGGAATGAGCAGTTCTTC.

V gene TRBV7-9 combines with J gene TRBJ2-7; no clear D. CDR3 length: 12 residues. CDR1 SEHNR and CDR2 FQNEAQ come from the germline V gene (reference sequence). Trimming took off 0 bases at V and 6 bases at J, with 6 bases between the two ends. CDR3 nucleotide sequence: TGTGCCAGCAGCTTAGCAGCAACCGAGCAGTACTTC. Protein product: CASSLAATEQYF.

This chain joins TRBV6-2 or TRBV6-3 and TRBJ2-2; D may be TRBD2 (6 bases). The length of the CDR3 is 16 residues. Trimming pared 2 bases from V and 5 bases from J, leaving 15 bases between. The germline V gene has CDR1 MNHEY and CDR2 SVGEGT. The CDR3 protein is CASSYPPSELTGELFF. The CDR3 DNA reads as TGTGCCAGCAGTTACCCTCCTAGCGAGCTGACCGGGGAGCTGTTTTTT.

V gene TRBV5-1 combines with J gene TRBJ1-4, with a possible D match to TRBD1 (6 bases). Per germline, CDR1 SGHRS and CDR2 YFSETQ. Trimming took off 5 bases at V and 4 bases at J, with 21 bases between the two ends. The CDR3 contains 17 residues. CDR3 nucleotides: TGCGCCAGCAGTTTGTACGCGCCCGGACAGTTTAATGAAAAACTGTTTTTT. This encodes CASSLYAPGQFNEKLFF.

The chain uses TRBV19 and TRBJ1-1; D is unresolved. There are 12 residues in the CDR3. Trimming took off 7 bases at V and 7 bases at J, with 13 bases between the two ends. Germline CDR1 LNHDA, CDR2 SQIVND (reference sequence). The CDR3 here is CASTPQFGEAFF. The CDR3, as DNA: TGTGCCAGTACGCCCCAGTTTGGTGAAGCTTTCTTT.

The V call is TRBV7-9, the J call TRBJ2-2; D not resolved. Germline values: CDR1 SEHNR, CDR2 FQNEAQ (reference sequence). V lost 3 bases to trimming and J lost 0 bases, with 5 bases between them. The length of the CDR3 is 14 residues. The CDR3 loop is CASSFPSNTGELFF. DNA for the CDR3: TGTGCCAGCAGCTTCCCTTCGAACACCGGGGAGCTGTTTTTT.

V and J are TRBV19 and TRBJ1-5; maybe TRBD1 (6 bases). From germline, CDR1 is LNHDA and CDR2 SQIVND (reference sequence). The CDR3 is 14 amino acids. Trimming removed 7 bases at V and 1 base at J, with 11 bases between. DNA for the CDR3: TGTGCCAGTAATACCGACAGGAGCAATCAGCCCCAGCATTTT. Translated: CASNTDRSNQPQHF.

The chain couples TRBV5-4 to TRBJ2-7; 9 bases are shared with TRBD1. The CDR3 consists of 13 residues. Germline CDR1 and CDR2: SGHNT and YYREEE (reference sequence). The V and J ends lost 3 bases and 7 bases, in that order; junction bases with no gene match: 5. The chain's CDR3 is CASSSGQGWEQYF. The CDR3 region has the DNA TGTGCCAGCAGCTCCGGACAGGGGTGGGAGCAGTACTTC. The full variable domain, its missing parts supplied by reference TRBV5-4 and TRBJ2-7, is ETGVTQSPTHLIKTRGQQVTLRCSSQSGHNTVSWYQQALGQGPQFIFQYYREEENGRGNFPPRFSGLQFPNYSSELNVNALELDDSALYLCASSSGQGWEQYFGPGTRLTVT.

This chain uses TRBV12-3 or TRBV12-4 with TRBJ1-1; possible D gene TRBD1, 6 bases. The V end lost 6 bases, the J end lost 0 bases, and 8 bases lay between the germline ends. The CDR3 is made up of 13 amino acids. CDR3 region: CASRRTVNTEAFF. The CDR3 region has the DNA TGTGCCAGCAGGCGGACAGTGAACACTGAAGCTTTCTTT.

The chain joins TRBV7-3 to TRBJ2-1; D remains ambiguous. This CDR3 is built from 14 residues. V lost 1 base, J lost 1 base, and 5 bases lay in between. Germline CDR1 is SGHTA and CDR2 is FQGTGA. This chain's CDR3 is CASSLNRSYNEQFF. As DNA, the CDR3 is TGTGCCAGCAGCTTAAACAGATCCTACAATGAGCAGTTCTTC.